What follows are 18 T cell receptor beta chains derived from one specimen sequenced in a study of regulatory T cells in long-lasting Graves disease. For TCR beta, libraries came from iRepertoire HTBI primers and Arm-PCR of CDR3 regions. TCRdb independently ran MiXCR on the multiplex PCR reads; one entry per CDR3 protein. The repertoire holds a few hundred thousand distinct CDR3 sequences, 23% seen once, with roughly 28% in the top ten. Sample time point: persistent/refractory GD, antithyroid drugs over 5 years with positive TRAb. RNA isolated from PBMCs was used to make the TCR library. Source: peripheral blood mononuclear cells (PBMCs), taken when the disease was refractory, from a patient treated with antithyroid drugs. Source of these receptors: a female donor with Graves disease.

Ten or more counts support this clonotype. The rearrangement joins TRBV27 to TRBJ1-2; D perhaps matches TRBD1 (6 bases). The V end lost 4 bases, the J end lost 4 bases, and 28 bases lay between the germline ends. The CDR3 contains 19 residues. Germline loops: CDR1 MNHEY, CDR2 SMNVEV (reference sequence). The CDR3 reads CASSSGPHRATTYFYGYTF. In DNA form, the CDR3 reads TGTGCCAGCAGTTCGGGCCCTCACAGGGCCACTACTTACTTCTATGGCTACACCTTC.

The J gene is TRBJ2-2, the V gene TRBV11-2; 12 bases match TRBD2. Germline CDR1 reads SGHAT; CDR2 reads FQNNGV. Trimming at V came to 4 bases and at J to 5 bases, leaving 11 bases not matched to a gene. CDR3 size: 18 residues. CDR3 protein: CASSSLTSGSRWTGELFF. CDR3 nucleotide sequence: TGTGCCAGCAGCTCTCTGACTAGCGGGAGTCGATGGACCGGGGAGCTGTTTTTT.

The genes are TRBV19 and TRBJ2-1; TRBD2 aligns across 11 bases. Germline trimming cut 5 bases from V and 4 bases from J; bases unmatched to any gene: 16. The CDR3 is made up of 19 amino acids. The germline V gene has CDR1 LNHDA and CDR2 SQIVND (reference sequence). CDR3 sequence reads: CASSPGGASGRPGYNEQFF. CDR3 bases: TGTGCCAGTAGTCCCGGGGGGGCTAGCGGGAGGCCGGGGTACAATGAGCAGTTCTTC.

This clonotype was recorded many times. The chain uses TRBV27 and TRBJ2-5; 14 nucleotides match TRBD2. This CDR3 spans 18 amino acids. Germline CDR1 reads MNHEY; CDR2 reads SMNVEV (reference sequence). V lost 0 bases to trimming and J lost 4 bases; unmatched junction nucleotides: 7. DNA of the CDR3: TGTGCCAGCAGTTTATCGGGGACTAGCGGGAGACTTAGAGAGACCCAGTACTTC. Translation: CASSLSGTSGRLRETQYF.

The chain combines TRBV27 with TRBJ2-1; 13 bases match TRBD2. The CDR3 is made up of 15 amino acids. Germline CDR1 MNHEY, CDR2 SMNVEV (reference sequence). J lost 9 bases, V lost 6 bases, and 8 bases had no gene match. Here the CDR3 DNA reads TGTGCCAGCAGCATAGGACTAGCGGGAGTGTTTGAGCAGTTCTTC. It translates to CASSIGLAGVFEQFF.

V is TRBV9 and J is TRBJ1-3, with D tentatively TRBD1 (5 bases). Per germline, CDR1 SGDLS and CDR2 YYNGEE. This CDR3 is built from 15 residues. Trimming took off 0 bases at V and 4 bases at J, with 11 bases between the two ends. The DNA for the CDR3 is TGTGCCAGCAGCGTAGATTTAGGGGCAGGAAACACCATATATTTT. Its protein is CASSVDLGAGNTIYF.

This clonotype was counted a single time. The chain recombines TRBV5-1 with TRBJ2-5; D possibly corresponds to TRBD2 (5 bases). Germline lookup yields CDR1 SGHRS and CDR2 YFSETQ. Trimming stripped 2 bases from V and 6 bases from J, with 14 bases between. CDR3 length equals 14 residues. The CDR3 nucleotides are TGCGCCAGCAGCTTCGGACTTTTTCCGAAGACCCAGTACTTC. Its protein product is CASSFGLFPKTQYF.

This rearrangement joins TRBV3-1 to TRBJ1-2, with a tentative D call TRBD1 (6 bases). The CDR3 length is 16 residues. Trimming stripped 1 base from V and 4 bases from J, with 16 bases between. CDR1 and CDR2 from the germline V gene are LGHDT and YNNKEL (reference sequence). CDR3 nucleotides: TGTGCCAGCAGCCAAGGATTTACAGGGTTGGCCTATGGCTACACCTTC. It codes for CASSQGFTGLAYGYTF. Combining the CDR3 with reference TRBV3-1 and TRBJ1-2 gives the whole variable domain DTAVSQTPKYLVTQMGNDKSIKCEQNLGHDTMYWYKQDSKKFLKIMFSYNNKELIINETVPNRFSPKSPDKAHLNLHINSLELGDSAVYFCASSQGFTGLAYGYTFGSGTRLTVV.

The sample holds a few counts of this clonotype. The chain links TRBV30 to TRBJ1-3, with TRBD1 matching 8 bases. This CDR3 has 14 amino acids. V gave up 5 bases and J gave up 2 bases; unmatched junction bases: 5. Germline CDR1 GTSNPN, CDR2 SVGIG (reference sequence). DNA of the CDR3: TGTGCCTGGGGTACAGGGGGACCTGGAAACACCATATATTTT. It encodes CAWGTGGPGNTIYF.

This clonotype was counted many times. This chain connects TRBV28 to TRBJ2-7; 8 nucleotides line up with TRBD2. Germline values: CDR1 MDHEN, CDR2 SYDVKM. V lost 6 bases, J lost 5 bases, and 9 bases stayed unmatched. The CDR3 covers 14 residues. This CDR3 is CASRTGTRAHEQYF. The CDR3, as DNA: TGTGCCAGCAGAACCGGGACTAGAGCCCACGAGCAGTACTTC.

This chain connects TRBV19 to TRBJ2-7; D perhaps matches TRBD2 (6 bases). Deletions cut 6 bases from V and 0 bases from J, with 15 bases between. Germline CDR1 and CDR2: LNHDA and SQIVND (reference sequence). The CDR3 is 15 amino acids. The CDR3 coding sequence is TGTGCCAGTAGCATTGGAGGGGCCAGCTCCTACGAGCAGTACTTC. It codes for CASSIGGASSYEQYF. Variable domain in full (rest from reference TRBV19 and TRBJ2-7): DGGITQSPKYLFRKEGQNVTLSCEQNLNHDAMYWYRQDPGQGLRLIYYSQIVNDFQKGDIAEGYSVSREKKESFPLTVTSAQKNPTAFYLCASSIGGASSYEQYFGPGTRLTVT.

The chain couples TRBV30 to TRBJ2-5; 9 bases are shared with TRBD2. The V and J ends lost 4 bases and 4 bases, in that order; junction bases with no gene match: 4. Germline V gene sequence: CDR1 GTSNPN, CDR2 SVGIG (reference sequence). This CDR3 has 13 amino acids. The CDR3 here is CAWTLGLAETQYF. Here the CDR3 DNA reads TGTGCCTGGACCTTGGGACTAGCAGAGACCCAGTACTTC.

This clonotype appeared once. The V and J genes are TRBV7-2 and TRBJ2-1, with D tentatively TRBD1 (6 bases). Looked up from germline, CDR1 is SGHTA and CDR2 is FQGNSA. The CDR3 consists of 15 residues. V was clipped by 2 bases and J by 6 bases, with 14 bases between them. CDR3 nucleotides: TGTGCCAGCAGCTTATCCCAGGGGTTGTTCAATGAGCAGTTCTTC. Translating gives CASSLSQGLFNEQFF.

This clonotype was observed many times. The chain couples TRBV6-1 to TRBJ1-1; D is ambiguous. The germline V gene encodes CDR1 MNHNS and CDR2 SASEGT. V lost 10 bases, J lost 6 bases, and 12 bases lay in between. The CDR3 runs to 11 residues. CDR3 in amino acids: CATSGYSEAFF. DNA for the CDR3: TGTGCCACCTCAGGCTATTCTGAAGCTTTCTTT.

The V and J genes are TRBV7-2 and TRBJ2-7, with 14 bases lining up with TRBD2. The CDR3 sequence is 14 residues long. The germline gives CDR1 SGHTA, CDR2 FQGNSA. V gave up 4 bases and J gave up 7 bases; unmatched junction bases: 3. The CDR3 here is CASSSGLAGAEQYF. Written as DNA, the CDR3 is TGTGCCAGCAGCTCGGGACTAGCGGGAGCGGAGCAGTACTTC.

This clonotype was recorded many times. The chain is built from TRBV5-1 and TRBJ2-7; 10 bases are shared with TRBD1. The CDR3 is 15 amino acids. The V gene's germline CDR1 is SGHRS and CDR2 YFSETQ. V gave up 4 bases and J gave up 1 base; unmatched junction bases: 5. The CDR3 spells CASSPGDRGSYEQYF. The CDR3 nucleotides are TGCGCCAGCAGCCCCGGGGACAGGGGATCCTACGAGCAGTACTTC. Complete variable domain (other parts from reference TRBV5-1 and TRBJ2-7): KAGVTQTPRYLIKTRGQQVTLSCSPISGHRSVSWYQQTPGQGLQFLFEYFSETQRNKGNFPGRFSGRQFSNSRSEMNVSTLELGDSALYLCASSPGDRGSYEQYFGPGTRLTVT.

This clonotype was seen ten or more times. The chain joins TRBV20-1 to TRBJ2-7, with 8 bases matching TRBD2. J gave up 5 bases and V 4 bases, and 10 bases lay outside the gene matches. Per the germline V gene, CDR1 is DFQATT and CDR2 is SNEGSKA (reference sequence). There are 14 residues in the CDR3. The CDR3 bases are TGCAGTGCTATACGACGAAGCGGGAGCCACGAGCAGTACTTC. Its translation is CSAIRRSGSHEQYF.

The CDR3 DNA is TGTGCCATCAGCACCGGGACCGCACCCTACGAGCAGTACTTC. The encoded protein is CAISTGTAPYEQYF. V usage is TRBV10-3 and J usage is TRBJ2-7; D may match TRBD1 or TRBD2 (5 bases each). The CDR3 is 14 amino acids. From germline, CDR1 is ENHRY and CDR2 SYGVKD. V dropped 6 bases and J dropped 2 bases, with 14 bases sitting between them.